A selection of T cell receptor beta chains follows, all from one sample in a study of cytomegalovirus exposure and HLA in healthy donors. Method: immunoSEQ multiplex PCR; TCRdb's copy keeps in-frame clones and lacks some. The table has some 110,000 clones, approximately 70% seen once; the top ten hold approximately 9%. The source material was PBMCs. The source of these receptors is a man aged 25-45 years in good health and CMV-seropositive. Both conserved end residues are trimmed from each CDR3. D genes are given only for firm matches.

V	J	D	CDR3
TRBV7-2	TRBJ2-1	TRBD2	ASSIRTSGLTYNEQF
TRBV28	TRBJ1-5	-	ATNLRLGGKGRSNQPQH
TRBV6-4	TRBJ2-3	TRBD2	ASSFGTSGTDTQY
TRBV5-1	TRBJ2-3	TRBD2	ASSPQGGGGTDTQY
TRBV28	TRBJ2-1	TRBD2	ASPISTLSSGDSYNEQF
TRBV9	TRBJ1-1	-	ASSSPHTELNTEAF
TRBV2	TRBJ2-3	-	ASTGDTQY
TRBV25-1	TRBJ1-2	-	ASSEYEGPRGGYT
TRBV28	TRBJ2-3	-	ASKMGGTPSTDTQY
TRBV30	TRBJ2-4	-	AWTPYRVAKNIQY
TRBV7-7	TRBJ2-2	TRBD1	ASSLTGGPGALAGELF
TRBV7-2	TRBJ1-2	-	ASSSRTYGYT
TRBV6-4	TRBJ2-2	TRBD2	ASSERTSGAPGELF
TRBV5-4	TRBJ2-7	TRBD2	ASSLPGGINYEQY
TRBV6-6	TRBJ1-5	TRBD1	ASSYPQTGVQPQH
TRBV11-2	TRBJ1-5	-	ASSLDPTNSNQPQH
TRBV4-2	TRBJ2-3	TRBD2	ASSQDGIGTSGLDTQY
TRBV30	TRBJ2-7	-	AWSVSVYEQY
TRBV29-1	TRBJ2-3	-	SVEGRRTHTDTQY
TRBV10-3	TRBJ1-1	-	AISESRGGNTEAF
TRBV7-8	TRBJ2-5	-	ASSLVIGGGTETQY
TRBV11-1	TRBJ2-1	-	ASSFGLLGHNEQF
TRBV6-1	TRBJ2-7	-	ASSGAPGVYEQY
TRBV5-1	TRBJ2-5	-	ASSLGARETQY
TRBV28	TRBJ2-5	TRBD1	AGDRGQETQY
TRBV4-3	TRBJ2-2	TRBD2	ASSQALPTGLAGSTGELF
TRBV5-1	TRBJ1-1	-	ASSLDTYTEAF
TRBV7-7	TRBJ2-1	TRBD2	ASSLGPRTSGEAQF
TRBV2	TRBJ1-2	TRBD1	ASSLLQGADYGYT
TRBV19	TRBJ1-5	-	ASTYRAGHSNQPQH
TRBV2	TRBJ2-7	-	ASSTTRGPYEQY
TRBV27	TRBJ1-5	-	ASSSGPPAVQPQH
TRBV29-1	TRBJ2-1	TRBD2	SVETSGSSYNEQF
TRBV29-1	TRBJ2-5	TRBD1	SVGGGQGLETQY
TRBV11-2	TRBJ1-5	-	ASSQSGRAYQPQH
TRBV6-1	TRBJ1-5	-	ASSVRTAYNQPQH
TRBV7-9	TRBJ1-4	TRBD1	ASSLAGTGAGKLF
TRBV7-3	TRBJ2-1	TRBD2	ASSRKLAGVYNEQF
TRBV15	TRBJ2-5	-	ATSSTGTQY
TRBV5-8	TRBJ2-1	TRBD2	ASREGTYTLLGGPYNEQF
TRBV9	TRBJ1-1	-	ASSVVEGMNTEAF
TRBV7-6	TRBJ2-2	TRBD1	ASSWRADRGSTGELF
TRBV7-3	TRBJ2-2	TRBD2	ASSSRGGIGELF
TRBV7-9	TRBJ1-1	-	ASSTANTEAF
TRBV30	TRBJ2-6	-	ARRGPGANVLT
TRBV5-1	TRBJ2-5	TRBD1	ASSSTGGVETQY
TRBV27	TRBJ1-2	TRBD1	ASSFRGTTGVYGYT
TRBV20-1	TRBJ2-1	-	SAREIDEQF
TRBV6-5	TRBJ2-3	TRBD2	ASSLAGVGTDTQY
TRBV29-1	TRBJ2-3	TRBD2	SATGGSGADTQY
TRBV2	TRBJ2-1	-	ALVQLSYNEQF
TRBV5-1	TRBJ1-1	TRBD1	ASSLLPWTGVANTEAF
TRBV7-2	TRBJ1-1	TRBD1	ASSLFTVGSVQGTF
TRBV9	TRBJ1-2	TRBD1	ASSVDPGTVYGYT
TRBV5-1	TRBJ2-3	TRBD1	ASSSGQGARTDTQY